This T cell receptor beta chain stems from a study of human T cells and chemical hapten exposure. Overall study: The sensitizing agent was 2% DPC, placed on about 2 cm by about 2 cm of upper inner arm skin. General observations from the study: Correlating positively with patch test score were the PT1 expanded TCR counts.

About this clonotype itself: No antigen is known for it.

TCRdb re-derived calls from the RACE reads in MiXCR, one entry per CDR3 protein. Of roughly 190,000 distinct CDR3 sequences listed, approximately 20% were seen once; the top ten hold approximately 6.4%. This sample's time point: patch test 1, 2 weeks after DPC sensitization. The treatment: therapeutic diphenylcyclopropenone sensitization with weekly scalp DPC. Researchers sampled blood before each patch test went on. V gave up 2 bases and J gave up 5 bases, with 9 bases separating them. This CDR3 contains 13 residues. Germline V gene sequence: CDR1 SGHNT, CDR2 YYREEE (reference sequence). The receptor's source is a woman between 50 and 59 years old with alopecia areata. Some clones in this sample may be carry-over from other donors' samples. The sample was whole blood, taken in connection with sensitization to the hapten diphenylcyclopropenone (DPC). The chain joins TRBV5-4 to TRBJ2-3; D gene uncertain. The CDR3 sequence: CASSFLWEDTQYF. The CDR3 bases are TGTGCCAGCAGCTTTTTGTGGGAAGATACGCAGTATTTT.